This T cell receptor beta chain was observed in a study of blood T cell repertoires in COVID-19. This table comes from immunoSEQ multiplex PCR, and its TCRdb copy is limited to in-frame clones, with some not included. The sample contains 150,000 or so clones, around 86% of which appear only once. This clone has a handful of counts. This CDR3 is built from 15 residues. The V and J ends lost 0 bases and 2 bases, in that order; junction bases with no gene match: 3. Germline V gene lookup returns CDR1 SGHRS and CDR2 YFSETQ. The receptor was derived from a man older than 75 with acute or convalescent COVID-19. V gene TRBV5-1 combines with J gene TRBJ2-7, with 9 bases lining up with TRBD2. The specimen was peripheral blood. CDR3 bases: TGCGCCAGCAGCTTGGCCGCGGGGGGGACCTACGAGCAGTACTTC. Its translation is CASSLAAGGTYEQYF.